Listed below are T cell receptor beta chains from one sample, sequenced in a study of cytotoxic CD8 clonotypes in ibrutinib-treated CLL. Produced via immunoSEQ multiplex PCR; TCRdb's table is partial and in-frame only. The top ten hold roughly 14% of the sample, which has tens of thousands of clones, roughly three quarters seen once. The sample here was PBMCs, taken after 12 months of ibrutinib treatment. These receptors came from a human donor with chronic lymphocytic leukemia. Each CDR3 is given without its conserved first and last residue. The order of the fields is V gene, J gene, CDR3 protein.

V gene: TRBV18; J gene: TRBJ2-1; CDR3 protein: ASSPKTSGGSSYNEQF
V gene: TRBV4-3; J gene: TRBJ1-2; CDR3 protein: ASSQEKRSWHGYT
V gene: TRBV5-5; J gene: TRBJ2-3; CDR3 protein: ASSLELDTDTQY
V gene: TRBV10-1; J gene: TRBJ2-1; CDR3 protein: ASSESPGLSYNEQF
V gene: TRBV2; J gene: TRBJ2-1; CDR3 protein: ASSQDRGTNEQF
V gene: TRBV18; J gene: TRBJ1-2; CDR3 protein: ASSPYGSRPNYGYT
V gene: TRBV29-1; J gene: TRBJ1-3; CDR3 protein: SGQGDGNTIY
V gene: TRBV7-9; J gene: TRBJ1-2; CDR3 protein: ASSPRFGEDGYT
V gene: TRBV11-3; J gene: TRBJ2-7; CDR3 protein: ASSLGPRGEQY
V gene: TRBV6-5; J gene: TRBJ1-2; CDR3 protein: ASSYSWTTNYGYT
V gene: TRBV28; J gene: TRBJ1-5; CDR3 protein: ASRATGMGNQPQH
V gene: TRBV6-1; J gene: TRBJ2-5; CDR3 protein: ASSLSGPRETQY
V gene: TRBV7-3; J gene: TRBJ2-2; CDR3 protein: ASSSPPGQGSTGELF
V gene: TRBV6-6; J gene: TRBJ2-7; CDR3 protein: ASTGTDSYEQY
V gene: TRBV5-1; J gene: TRBJ2-7; CDR3 protein: ASSLRGGIDEQY
V gene: TRBV9; J gene: TRBJ1-3; CDR3 protein: ASTGSGSGNTIY
V gene: TRBV5-1; J gene: TRBJ2-1; CDR3 protein: ASSLVGQGHNEQF
V gene: TRBV5-1; J gene: TRBJ2-5; CDR3 protein: ASSALGGRETQY
V gene: TRBV11-2; J gene: TRBJ2-3; CDR3 protein: ASSLAGQGAYTQY
V gene: TRBV6-4; J gene: TRBJ2-1; CDR3 protein: ASRNLQGHSYNEQF
V gene: TRBV10-3; J gene: TRBJ2-3; CDR3 protein: AISDSSGRSDTQY
V gene: TRBV5-1; J gene: TRBJ1-3; CDR3 protein: ASSFEGAPGNTIY
V gene: TRBV6-1; J gene: TRBJ1-4; CDR3 protein: ASNNRGLDEKLF